These 10 T cell receptor beta chains were all obtained from the same sample, sequenced in a study of lymphopenia after photon versus proton radiotherapy. Repertoires were generated with immunoSEQ multiplex PCR, while TCRdb's copy carries only in-frame clones and drops some. The table has some 42,000 clones, approximately 82% seen once. Sequencing used peripheral blood, obtained from a patient treated with proton-based radiotherapy. The receptors derive from a woman aged 70-85 years with pancreatic cancer.

The chain uses TRBV7-2 and TRBJ1-5; TRBD1 matches 7 bases. J was trimmed by 6 bases and V by 4 bases; bases with no gene match: 9. Germline V gene data show CDR1 as SGHTA and CDR2 as FQGNSA. This CDR3 spans 15 amino acids. DNA of the CDR3: TGTGCCAGCAGCTCCGACAGGGTAGGTGGTCAGCCCCAGCATTTT. This codes for CASSSDRVGGQPQHF.

This clone appeared once. The rearrangement uses TRBV11-2 and TRBJ2-6; D remains ambiguous. Germline V lookup: CDR1 SGHAT, CDR2 FQNNGV. CDR3 length: 15 amino acids. V shed 4 bases and J shed 1 base, with 8 bases lying between them. The CDR3 spells CASSSLGSGANVLTF. CDR3 bases: TGTGCCAGCAGCTCCTTAGGGTCTGGGGCCAACGTCCTGACTTTC.

The CDR3 region is CSNSFGLAEGDTQYF. Here the CDR3 DNA reads TGCAGCAACTCCTTCGGACTAGCGGAGGGGGATACGCAGTATTTT. The chain is built from TRBV29-1 and TRBJ2-3; 10 bases align to TRBD2. This CDR3 region has 15 residues. CDR1 SQVTM and CDR2 ANQGSEA come from the germline V gene. V was pared by 8 bases and J by 6 bases, with 14 bases of the junction left unmatched.

The V call is TRBV28, the J call TRBJ1-1, with 7 bases that match TRBD1. The germline gives CDR1 MDHEN, CDR2 SYDVKM. The CDR3 sequence is 15 residues long. V lost 5 bases and J lost 1; bases outside the gene matches: 7. The CDR3 reads CASSQGDRSNTEAFF. DNA of the CDR3: TGTGCCAGCAGTCAGGGGGACAGATCGAACACTGAAGCTTTCTTT.

The gene calls are TRBV11-2 and TRBJ2-5; TRBD1 is a possible D gene (5 bases). Between the trimmed V and J ends, which lost 5 bases and 0 bases, there was a span of 16 bases. CDR1 SGHAT and CDR2 FQNNGV come from the germline V gene. This CDR3 spans 16 amino acids. The CDR3 here is CASSLGASRYQETQYF. As DNA, the CDR3 is TGTGCCAGCAGCCTAGGGGCTTCTCGATACCAAGAGACCCAGTACTTC.

In its sample, this clone was seen once. This chain joins TRBV7-9 and TRBJ1-2; TRBD1 agrees at 8 bases. The CDR3 runs 15 residues. V gave up 11 bases and J gave up 8 bases; unmatched junction bases: 19. The germline CDR1 and CDR2 sequences are SEHNR and FQNEAQ (reference sequence). The CDR3 loop reads CAAQQPDRAFGGYTF. CDR3 nucleotide sequence: TGTGCCGCTCAACAACCGGACAGGGCATTTGGCGGCTACACCTTC. The full variable domain, rest sourced from reference TRBV7-9 and TRBJ1-2, is DTGVSQNPRHKITKRGQNVTFRCDPISEHNRLYWYRQTLGQGPEFLTYFQNEAQLEKSRLLSDRFSAERPKGSFSTLEIQRTEQGDSAMYLCAAQQPDRAFGGYTFGSGTRLTVV.

CDR3 sequence: CASSQPGQGRNEQYF. For the CDR3, the DNA is TGCGCCAGCAGCCAACCGGGACAGGGAAGGAACGAGCAGTACTTC. This chain uses TRBV4-1 with TRBJ2-7; 9 nucleotides line up with TRBD1. The ends lost 2 bases at V and 5 bases at J; junction bases unmatched: 7. There are 15 residues in the CDR3. The germline CDR1 and CDR2 sequences are MGHRA and YSYEKL.

This clone was found once. This chain links TRBV10-2 with TRBJ2-7; 9 bases are shared with TRBD2. The CDR3 is made up of 19 amino acids. Germline V gives CDR1 WSHSY, CDR2 SAAADI. Trimming took 1 base from V and 1 from J; bases not matched to a gene: 14. The CDR3 nucleotides read TGCGCCAGCAGTGAGTATGGGGGGGGTAGCGGGAGTAGATCCTACGAGCAGTACTTC. As protein: CASSEYGGGSGSRSYEQYF.

The V call is TRBV19, the J call TRBJ1-4, with a tentative D call TRBD1 (6 bases). V was clipped by 2 bases and J by 8 bases, with 15 bases between them. The CDR3 spans 15 residues. Germline CDR1 is LNHDA and CDR2 is SQIVND (reference sequence). The CDR3 is CASSIRGGADEKLFF. CDR3 sequence (DNA): TGTGCCAGTAGTATACGGGGGGGCGCTGACGAAAAACTGTTTTTT.

The rearrangement uses TRBV19 and TRBJ1-6; D uncertain. V lost 3 bases and J lost 6, with 9 bases in between. Germline V gene sequence: CDR1 LNHDA, CDR2 SQIVND (reference sequence). This CDR3 is 14 amino acids long. In DNA, the CDR3 is TGTGCCAGTAGTATTAATCCCAGTAATTCACCCCTCCACTTT. Translation gives CASSINPSNSPLHF.